This T cell receptor beta chain was recovered during a study of OX40 agonist ivuxolimab in advanced cancers. The CDR3 is made up of 15 amino acids. J gave up 2 bases and V 4 bases, and 4 bases lay outside the gene matches. The germline V gene encodes CDR1 ENHRY and CDR2 SYGVKD. Sampling times: baseline, cycle 4 day 1, cycle 7 day 1. Libraries were prepared by immunoSEQ multiplex PCR; TCRdb keeps only in-frame clonotypes and omits some of them. The sample includes about 48,000 clones, approximately 84% of them seen just once. This TCR came from an adult with an advanced solid tumor such as melanoma, head and neck, liver or kidney cancer. The material sequenced was CD4+ or CD8+ T cells sorted from blood, taken in a trial of the OX40 agonist ivuxolimab. The gene calls are TRBV10-3 and TRBJ2-3, with 9 bases fitting TRBD2. Written as DNA, the CDR3 is TGTGCCATCAGTGGGGCTAGCGGGATCACAGATACGCAGTATTTT. It yields the protein CAISGASGITDTQYF.